This T cell receptor (beta chain) was found in a study of PD-1 blockade in mismatch repair-deficient tumors. Sequencing used immunoSEQ multiplex PCR; TCRdb keeps in-frame clones, though not all of them. The sample lists about 19,000 clones, approximately 80% occurring once. The sample in question was PBMCs, obtained 52 weeks after starting pembrolizumab. This sequence was found in an adult with mismatch repair-deficient cancer.

CDR3 region: CASSPGSSGSSYYEQYF. In nucleotides, the CDR3 is TGTGCCAGCTCACCAGGGAGTAGCGGGAGTAGTTACTACGAGCAGTACTTC. The chain uses TRBV18 and TRBJ2-7, with 9 bases fitting TRBD2. The CDR3 is 17 residues long. Germline V gene data show CDR1 as KGHSH and CDR2 as LQKENI. V shed 2 bases, J shed 3 bases, and the junction held 11 bases outside the gene matches.